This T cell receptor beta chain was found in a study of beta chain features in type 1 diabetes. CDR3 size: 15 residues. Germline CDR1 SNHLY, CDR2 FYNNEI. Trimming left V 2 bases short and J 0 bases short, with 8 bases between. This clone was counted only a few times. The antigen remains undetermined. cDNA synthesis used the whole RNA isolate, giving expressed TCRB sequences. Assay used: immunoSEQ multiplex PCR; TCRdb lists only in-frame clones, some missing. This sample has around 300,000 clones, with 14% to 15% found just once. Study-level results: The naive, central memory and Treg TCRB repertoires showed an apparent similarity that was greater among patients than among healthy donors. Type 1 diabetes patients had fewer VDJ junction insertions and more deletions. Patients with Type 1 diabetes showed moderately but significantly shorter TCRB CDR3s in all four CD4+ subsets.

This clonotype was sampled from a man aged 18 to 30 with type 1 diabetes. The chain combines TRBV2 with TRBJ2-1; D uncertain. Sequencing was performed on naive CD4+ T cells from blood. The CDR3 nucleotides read TGTGCCAGCAGTGAATGGGCGAGCTCCTACAATGAGCAGTTCTTC. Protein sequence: CASSEWASSYNEQFF.